This TCR beta chain was observed in a study of blood T cell repertoires in COVID-19. This table comes from immunoSEQ multiplex PCR, and its TCRdb copy is limited to in-frame clones, with some not included. This sample carries 150,000 or so clones, 88% of them seen once, and the ten largest clones take 0.95% to 1.5%. Participants spanned ages about 18 to 100 years and resided in about two dozen US areas. The CDR3 is made up of 15 amino acids. Germline values: CDR1 SEHNR, CDR2 FQNEAQ (reference sequence). V dropped 5 bases and J dropped 0; count of bases not matched to a gene: 6. This clone was seen just once.

Sequencing was done on a sample of PBMCs or T cells enriched from blood (not recorded which). The chain couples TRBV7-9 to TRBJ1-2; TRBD1 matches 7 bases. The receptor's source is a woman in her 30s with acute COVID-19. The CDR3, as DNA: TGTGCCAGCAGCCCCTGGGACAGAGCTAACTATGGCTACACCTTC. It is translated as CASSPWDRANYGYTF.